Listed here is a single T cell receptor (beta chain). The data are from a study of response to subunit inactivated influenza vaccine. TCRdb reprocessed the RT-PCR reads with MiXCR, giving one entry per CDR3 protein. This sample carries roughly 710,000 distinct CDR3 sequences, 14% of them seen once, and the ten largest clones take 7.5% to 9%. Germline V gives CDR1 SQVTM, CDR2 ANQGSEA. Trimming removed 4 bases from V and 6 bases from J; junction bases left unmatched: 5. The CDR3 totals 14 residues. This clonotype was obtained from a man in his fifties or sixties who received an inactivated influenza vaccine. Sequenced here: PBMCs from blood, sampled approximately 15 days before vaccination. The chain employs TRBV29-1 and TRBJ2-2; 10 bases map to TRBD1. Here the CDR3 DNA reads TGCAGCGTTGGGGACAGGGGTATTGCCGGGGAGCTGTTTTTT. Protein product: CSVGDRGIAGELFF.